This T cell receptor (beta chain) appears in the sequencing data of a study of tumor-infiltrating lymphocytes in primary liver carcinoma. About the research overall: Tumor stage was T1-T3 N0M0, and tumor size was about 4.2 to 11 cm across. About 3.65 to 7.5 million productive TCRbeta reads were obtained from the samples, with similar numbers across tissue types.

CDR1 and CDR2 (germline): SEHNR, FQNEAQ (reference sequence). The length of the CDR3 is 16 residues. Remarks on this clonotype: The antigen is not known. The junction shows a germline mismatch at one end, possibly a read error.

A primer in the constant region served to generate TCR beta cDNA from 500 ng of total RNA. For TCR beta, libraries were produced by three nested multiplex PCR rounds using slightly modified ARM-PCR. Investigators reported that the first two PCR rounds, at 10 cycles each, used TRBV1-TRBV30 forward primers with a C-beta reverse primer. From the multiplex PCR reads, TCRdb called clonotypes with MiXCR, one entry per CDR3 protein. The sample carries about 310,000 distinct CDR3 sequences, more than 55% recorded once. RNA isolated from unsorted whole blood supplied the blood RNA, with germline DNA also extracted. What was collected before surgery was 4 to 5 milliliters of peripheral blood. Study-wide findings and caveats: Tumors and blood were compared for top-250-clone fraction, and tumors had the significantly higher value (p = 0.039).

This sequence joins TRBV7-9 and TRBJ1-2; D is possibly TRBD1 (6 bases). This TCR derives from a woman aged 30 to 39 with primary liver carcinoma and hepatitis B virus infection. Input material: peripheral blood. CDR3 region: CASTLQGGSGYNGYTF. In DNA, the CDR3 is TGTGCCAGCACACTACAGGGCGGGAGCGGGTACAATGGCTACACATTC.